Below are 7 T cell receptor beta chains sequenced from a single sample in a study of blood T cell repertoires in COVID-19. Produced via immunoSEQ multiplex PCR; TCRdb's table is partial and in-frame only. The table has about 300,000 clones, 91% seen once. The sample consisted of peripheral blood. These receptor sequences come from a woman aged 25 to 45 with COVID-19, enrolled during active disease.

A single count supports this clone. The chain recombines TRBV30 with TRBJ2-6; tentative D call: TRBD1 (5 bases). Trimming removed 2 bases from V and 0 bases from J, with 8 bases in between. The CDR3 sequence is 15 residues long. Germline values: CDR1 GTSNPN, CDR2 SVGIG (reference sequence). The DNA for the CDR3 is TGTGCCTGGAGTACAGGAGTCTCTGGGGCCAACGTCCTGACTTTC. Its translation is CAWSTGVSGANVLTF.

This chain joins TRBV28 and TRBJ2-2; 11 bases align to TRBD2. J gave up 3 bases and V 5 bases, and 11 bases lay outside the gene matches. This CDR3 has 18 residues. Germline CDR1 is MDHEN and CDR2 is SYDVKM. The CDR3 is CASSTPQGLAEYTGELFF. Written as DNA, the CDR3 is TGTGCCAGCAGTACACCACAGGGACTAGCGGAGTACACCGGGGAGCTGTTTTTT.

This clone was recorded only once. The chain recombines TRBV7-8 with TRBJ2-5; 8 nucleotides agree with TRBD2. The germline V gene encodes CDR1 SGHVS and CDR2 FQNEAQ. V was clipped by 3 bases and J by 3 bases; unmatched bases: 0. CDR3 length: 13 residues. CDR3 DNA sequence: TGTGCCAGCAGCTTGGGACTAGAAGAGACCCAGTACTTC. This codes for CASSLGLEETQYF.

This clone showed up just once. V is TRBV3-1 (or the pseudogene TRBV3-2) and J is TRBJ2-2, with 9 positions matching TRBD1. The germline V gene encodes CDR1 LGHDT and CDR2 YNNKEL (reference sequence). With V trimmed by 4 bases and J by 1 base, 1 base remained unmatched. The CDR3 is 15 amino acids. The CDR3: CASSRGQGNTGELFF. The CDR3, as DNA: TGTGCCAGCAGCCGGGGACAGGGGAACACCGGGGAGCTGTTTTTT.

The count of this clone is one. J is TRBJ2-1 and V is TRBV19; a possible D gene is TRBD2 (6 bases). The CDR3 is 13 residues long. Trimming removed 5 bases at V and 6 bases at J, with 11 bases between. Germline V CDR1 and CDR2: LNHDA, SQIVND (reference sequence). For the CDR3, the DNA is TGTGCCAGTAGTTTTCGGACTATCAATGAGCAGTTCTTC. It is translated as CASSFRTINEQFF.

This clone came up once. V and J are TRBV21-1 and TRBJ2-7; no check of the table's D call, TRBD1, against the DNA was made. TRBV21-1 is a pseudogene. This CDR3 comprises 15 residues. The chain's CDR3 is CASTLQGSGSYEQYF. The CDR3 DNA reads TGTGCCAGCACTCTACAGGGAAGTGGGTCCTACGAGCAGTACTTC.

This chain links TRBV11-3 with TRBJ2-1; the D gene is possibly TRBD2 (5 bases). V dropped 0 bases and J dropped 6 bases, with 6 bases sitting between them. CDR3 length: 13 residues. Germline CDR1 reads SGHNT; CDR2 reads YENEEA. The CDR3 DNA reads as TGTGCCAGCAGCTTAGAGGGAGTCAATGAGCAGTTCTTC. Its translation: CASSLEGVNEQFF.